This passage covers 18 T cell receptor beta chains from one sample sequenced in a study of T cells after yellow fever vaccination. TCRdb independently ran MiXCR on the 5' RACE reads; one entry per CDR3 protein. The table includes tens of thousands of distinct CDR3 sequences, 5.2% detected once. This specimen consisted of PBMCs, either bulk or a sorted T-cell subset (CD4+, CD8+, memory, or dextramer-sorted; not recorded which), obtained more than 40 days after the first yellow fever vaccination. The receptors stem from a man younger than 30 who received the YFV17D yellow fever vaccine.

This clonotype was observed many times. The rearrangement links TRBV10-3 to TRBJ1-2, with 10 positions matching TRBD1. This CDR3 region has 17 residues. Per the germline V gene, CDR1 is ENHRY and CDR2 is SYGVKD. V lost 0 bases, J lost 5 bases, and 9 bases stayed unmatched. Here the CDR3 reads CAISESSGTGDLYGYTF. In nucleotides, the CDR3 is TGTGCCATCAGTGAGTCTTCCGGGACAGGGGATTTGTATGGCTACACCTTC.

Ten or more counts support this clonotype. The V gene is TRBV7-2, the J gene TRBJ2-3; D unresolved. This CDR3 spans 12 amino acids. V lost 5 bases and J lost 0, with 3 bases in between. Germline lookup yields CDR1 SGHTA and CDR2 FQGNSA. CDR3 sequence (DNA): TGTGCCAGCAGCAGTAGCACAGATACGCAGTATTTT. Residues: CASSSSTDTQYF.

This clonotype was seen many times. The rearrangement links TRBV6-5 to TRBJ2-5; the D gene is possibly TRBD2 (5 bases). The ends were cut back, 2 bases at V and 5 bases at J, with 15 bases in the middle. Germline V gene data show CDR1 as MNHEY and CDR2 as SVGAGI. This CDR3 is built from 15 residues. CDR3 region: CASSYPGLTKETQYF. The CDR3 nucleotides are TGTGCCAGCAGTTACCCCGGCCTGACTAAGGAGACCCAGTACTTC.

This clonotype occurred many times. The chain carries TRBV10-2 and TRBJ2-2; 15 bases line up with TRBD2. The CDR3 sequence is 17 residues long. The junction had 6 bases not matched to a gene; V was cut back by 4 bases and J by 6 bases. From germline, CDR1 is WSHSY and CDR2 SAAADI. CDR3 residues: CASSGTSGGAISGELFF. The CDR3 bases are TGCGCCAGCAGTGGGACTAGCGGGGGGGCGATCTCCGGGGAGCTGTTTTTT.

Ten or more counts support this clonotype. V gene TRBV20-1 combines with J gene TRBJ1-2; no reliable D call. The CDR3 spans 13 residues. Germline V CDR1 and CDR2: DFQATT, SNEGSKA (reference sequence). Trimming took off 4 bases at V and 3 bases at J, with 12 bases between the two ends. The CDR3 DNA is TGCAGTGCTAACAGCCCCGGGGACTATGGCTACACCTTC. This codes for CSANSPGDYGYTF.

This clonotype has at least ten counts. The chain is built from TRBV6-5 and TRBJ1-5, with unresolved D. This CDR3 spans 16 amino acids. V was clipped by 7 bases and J by 0 bases, with 16 bases between them. CDR1 is MNHEY and CDR2 is SVGAGI in the germline V gene. The CDR3 region is CASTPGSSYSNQPQHF. CDR3 sequence (DNA): TGTGCCAGCACCCCGGGAAGTAGCTATAGCAATCAGCCCCAGCATTTT.

At least ten counts were recorded for this clonotype. The V call is TRBV7-2, the J call TRBJ1-1; D is undetermined. V gave up 1 base and J gave up 4 bases, with 13 bases separating them. CDR1 is SGHTA and CDR2 is FQGNSA in the germline V gene. The CDR3 length is 15 residues. DNA for the CDR3: TGTGCCAGCAGCTTAGAGCGGAGAGGCGGCACTGAAGCTTTCTTT. Translated: CASSLERRGGTEAFF.

This clonotype was seen many times. The rearrangement links TRBV9 to TRBJ2-3; 14 bases match TRBD2. The CDR3 totals 16 residues. V gave up 3 bases and J gave up 5 bases; unmatched junction bases: 5. From germline, CDR1 is SGDLS and CDR2 YYNGEE. CDR3 in DNA: TGTGCCAGCAGCGCCCGGACTAGCGGGGGGTTAGATACGCAGTATTTT. It yields the protein CASSARTSGGLDTQYF. The full variable domain, completed using reference TRBV9 and TRBJ2-3, is DSGVTQTPKHLITATGQRVTLRCSPRSGDLSVYWYQQSLDQGLQFLIQYYNGEERAKGNILERFSAQQFPDLHSELNLSSLELGDSALYFCASSARTSGGLDTQYFGPGTRLTVL.

By share of the sample, this clonotype is medium-sized (0.01 to 0.1%). The rearrangement joins TRBV5-6 to TRBJ2-5; the D is unclear. V was pared by 4 bases and J by 5 bases, with 9 bases between. The CDR3 totals 12 residues. Germline CDR1 is SGHDT and CDR2 is YYEEEE. The CDR3, as DNA: TGTGCCAGCAGCCCACTACGGGAGACCCAGTACTTC. This sequence encodes CASSPLRETQYF. The whole variable domain, filled in from reference TRBV5-6 and TRBJ2-5, reads DAGVTQSPTHLIKTRGQQVTLRCSPKSGHDTVSWYQQALGQGPQFIFQYYEEEERQRGNFPDRFSGHQFPNYSSELNVNALLLGDSALYLCASSPLRETQYFGPGTRLLVL.

This clonotype was detected ten times or more. This chain uses TRBV29-1 with TRBJ2-1; D possibly corresponds to TRBD2 (5 bases). Trimming stripped 0 bases from V and 12 bases from J, with 9 bases between. Per germline, CDR1 SQVTM and CDR2 ANQGSEA. This CDR3 region has 11 residues. CDR3 sequence (DNA): TGCAGCGTTGAAGATCTTGGAGGGCAGTTCTTC. This gives the protein CSVEDLGGQFF.

This clonotype has a count of ten or more. The V and J genes are TRBV25-1 and TRBJ2-5; 11 positions match TRBD2. Germline-derived CDR1 and CDR2 are MGHDK and SYGVNS. V dropped 4 bases and J dropped 2; count of bases not matched to a gene: 0. The CDR3 spans 14 residues. In nucleotides, the CDR3 is TGTGCCAGCAGTGGACTAGCGGGGCAAGAGACCCAGTACTTC. Translating it yields CASSGLAGQETQYF.

This clonotype was observed at least ten times. The V gene is TRBV5-1, the J gene TRBJ1-1, with D possibly matching TRBD1 (6 bases). Between the trimmed V and J ends, which lost 4 bases and 0 bases, there was a span of 10 bases. The CDR3 loop spans 14 amino acids. From germline, CDR1 is SGHRS and CDR2 YFSETQ. This CDR3 is CASSLGQMNTEAFF. DNA of the CDR3: TGCGCCAGCAGCCTAGGACAGATGAACACTGAAGCTTTCTTT.

The chain recombines TRBV20-1 with TRBJ2-3, with TRBD2 identical over 11 bases. The CDR3 has 13 residues. Germline CDR1 reads DFQATT; CDR2 reads SNEGSKA (reference sequence). V lost 3 bases and J lost 6; bases outside the gene matches: 2. CDR3: CSARTSGVDTQYF. CDR3 nucleotides: TGCAGTGCTAGGACTAGCGGGGTCGATACGCAGTATTTT.

This clonotype was picked up many times. The V and J genes are TRBV6-5 and TRBJ2-1, with D possibly being TRBD1 (5 bases). The CDR3 spans 15 residues. Germline loops: CDR1 MNHEY, CDR2 SVGAGI. The ends were cut back, 2 bases at V and 7 bases at J, with 15 bases in the middle. CDR3 sequence reads: CASSYPQGVGNEQFF. In nucleotides, the CDR3 is TGTGCCAGCAGTTACCCTCAAGGGGTAGGGAATGAGCAGTTCTTC.

This clonotype was seen at least ten times. The chain employs TRBV3-1 and TRBJ1-6, with 10 bases matching TRBD1. Per the germline V gene, CDR1 is LGHDT and CDR2 is YNNKEL (reference sequence). CDR3 length: 14 residues. J was trimmed by 7 bases and V by 6 bases; bases with no gene match: 3. CDR3 coding DNA: TGTGCCAGCAGTCGGACAGGGGGGAATTCACCCCTCCACTTT. The encoded protein is CASSRTGGNSPLHF.

This clonotype occurred many times. The gene calls are TRBV28 and TRBJ2-6; D possibly corresponds to TRBD2 (5 bases). CDR1 MDHEN and CDR2 SYDVKM come from the germline V gene. V gave up 5 bases and J gave up 1 base, with 9 bases separating them. The CDR3 covers 15 residues. The CDR3 DNA reads as TGTGCCAGCAGTGGAGGTGTATCTGGGGCCAACGTCCTGACTTTC. Encoded protein: CASSGGVSGANVLTF.

This clonotype appeared many times. Written as DNA, the CDR3 is TGTGCCAGCAGCTTGGAAAGGACAGGTTACAATGAGCAGTTCTTC. Protein product: CASSLERTGYNEQFF. The chain employs TRBV7-8 and TRBJ2-1, with 7 nucleotides matching TRBD1. Losses at the gene ends were 3 bases for V and 4 bases for J; bases not matched to a gene: 6. This CDR3 has 15 residues. Germline V CDR1 and CDR2: SGHVS, FQNEAQ.

This clonotype was counted ten times or more. The CDR3 region has the DNA TGTGCCAGCAGTTCTCCAGGGGGAAGCACAGATACGCAGTATTTT. Translated: CASSSPGGSTDTQYF. The chain links TRBV27 to TRBJ2-3, with 7 bases lining up with TRBD1. The CDR3 covers 15 residues. V trimming: 4 bases; J trimming: 0 bases; junction bases outside the gene matches: 4. CDR1 MNHEY and CDR2 SMNVEV come from the germline V gene (reference sequence).